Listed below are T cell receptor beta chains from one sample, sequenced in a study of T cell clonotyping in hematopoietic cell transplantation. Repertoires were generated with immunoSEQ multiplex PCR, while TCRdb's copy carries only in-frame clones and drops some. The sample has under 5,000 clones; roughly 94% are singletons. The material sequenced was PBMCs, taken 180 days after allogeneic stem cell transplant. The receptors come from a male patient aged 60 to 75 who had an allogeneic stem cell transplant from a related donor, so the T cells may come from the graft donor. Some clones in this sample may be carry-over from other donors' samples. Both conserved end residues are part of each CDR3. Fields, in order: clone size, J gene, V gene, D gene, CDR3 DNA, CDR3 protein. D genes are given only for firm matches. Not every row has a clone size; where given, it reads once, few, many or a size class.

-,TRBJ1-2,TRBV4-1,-,TGCGCCAGCAGCCTTCAAGCTGGACGGGAGGACTATGGCTACACCTTC,CASSLQAGREDYGYTF
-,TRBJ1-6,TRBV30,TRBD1,TGTGCCTGGAGTACGGGACAGCGAGAAATTTCACCCCTCCACTTT,CAWSTGQREISPLHF
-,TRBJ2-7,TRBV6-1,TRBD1,TGTGCCAGCAGTGCGGGACAGGCAACAATGAGCTCCTACGAGCAGTACTTC,CASSAGQATMSSYEQYF
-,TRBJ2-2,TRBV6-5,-,TGTGCCAGCAGTTACTCGACCGCGGGTGCTACCGGGGAGCTGTTTTTT,CASSYSTAGATGELFF
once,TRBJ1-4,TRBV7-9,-,TGTGCCAGCAGCGAGATTAATGAAAAACTGTTTTTT,CASSEINEKLFF
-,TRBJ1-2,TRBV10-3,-,TGTGCCATCAGTGGTCAGGCTAGGGGCTACACCTTC,CAISGQARGYTF
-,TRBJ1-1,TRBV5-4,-,TGTGCCAGCAGCTTGGAGGGGATAGGGACTGAAGCTTTCTTT,CASSLEGIGTEAFF
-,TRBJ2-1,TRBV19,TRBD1,TGTGCCAGCGACAGGGGAAGCTCCTACAATGAGCAGTTCTTC,CASDRGSSYNEQFF
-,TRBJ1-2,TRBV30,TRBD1,TGTGCCTGGAGTGGAAACAGGGGCTTTGGTGGCTACACCTTC,CAWSGNRGFGGYTF
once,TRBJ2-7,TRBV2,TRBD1,TGTGCCGTCAGGGACAGACCCTACGAGCAGTACTTC,CAVRDRPYEQYF
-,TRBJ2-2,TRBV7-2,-,TGTGCCAGCAGAAGCACCGGGGAGCTGTTTTTT,CASRSTGELFF